This TCR beta chain was captured by sequencing in a study of blood T cell repertoires in COVID-19. Per the germline V gene, CDR1 is SGHKS and CDR2 is YYEKEE (reference sequence). The V end lost 2 bases, the J end lost 2 bases, and 7 bases lay between the germline ends. The CDR3 totals 14 residues. Residents of 24 US areas, aged roughly 18 to 89 years, made up the participants. Cohort allocation depended upon clinical history that participants reported. Original processing notes: Amplification of reference gene primers provided the estimated nucleated cell counts. Generated by immunoSEQ multiplex PCR, the TCRdb table keeps only in-frame clones and is missing some. V and J calls and clone size are those listed in that table; D and trimming were worked out from the DNA. Among about 150,000 clones listed, around four fifths were seen once.

The chain joins TRBV5-5 to TRBJ1-4; D remains ambiguous. The sequence was obtained from a man between 65 and 80 years old who had been exposed to COVID-19. Material: PBMCs or T cells enriched from blood (not recorded which). For the CDR3, the DNA is TGTGCCAGCAGCTTCCAACTTACTAATGAAAAACTGTTTTTT. Translated, it gives CASSFQLTNEKLFF.